This T cell receptor beta chain was retrieved from a study of blood T cell repertoires in COVID-19. Across the study: Sample material is recorded as cDNA or gDNA derived from T cells, B-cell-depleted T cells, or PBMCs.

TCRdb's copy holds only in-frame clones and misses some; the assay was immunoSEQ multiplex PCR. This table has about 150,000 clones, approximately 78% appearing once. All enrollees were roughly 18 to 100 years old and from roughly 22 US areas. Before being deemed recovered, Cohort 3 donors had two negative PCRs, clearance, or symptom resolution. V lost 6 bases, J lost 2 bases, and 10 bases lay in between. The CDR3 covers 13 residues. CDR1 and CDR2 (germline): SNHLY, FYNNEI. V gene TRBV2 combines with J gene TRBJ1-1; a possible D gene is TRBD1 (5 bases). Material: PBMCs or T cells enriched from blood (not recorded which). This sequence originates from a woman aged 45 to 65 who had recovered from COVID-19. DNA for the CDR3: TGTGCCAGCAGGTCAGACAGCAACACTGAAGCTTTCTTT. Protein product: CASRSDSNTEAFF.